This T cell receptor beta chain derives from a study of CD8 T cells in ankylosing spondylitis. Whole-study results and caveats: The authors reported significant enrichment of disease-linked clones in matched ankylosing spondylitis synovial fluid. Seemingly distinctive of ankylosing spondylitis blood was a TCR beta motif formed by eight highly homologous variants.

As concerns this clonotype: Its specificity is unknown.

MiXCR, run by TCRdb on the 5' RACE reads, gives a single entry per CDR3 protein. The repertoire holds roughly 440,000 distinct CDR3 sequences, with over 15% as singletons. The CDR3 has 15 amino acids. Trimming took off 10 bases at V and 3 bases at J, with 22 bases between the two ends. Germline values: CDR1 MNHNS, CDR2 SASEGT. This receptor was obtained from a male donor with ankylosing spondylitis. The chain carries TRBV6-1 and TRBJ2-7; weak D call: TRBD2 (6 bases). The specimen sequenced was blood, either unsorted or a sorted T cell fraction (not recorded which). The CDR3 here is CATRLGGGKVYEQYF. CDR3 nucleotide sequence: TGTGCCACCCGACTGGGCGGAGGGAAAGTCTACGAGCAGTACTTC.